This T cell receptor (beta chain) stems from a study of T cells in Graves' hyperthyroidism and ophthalmopathy. Findings and caveats of the study: Patients with ophthalmopathy were separated from those with stable hyperthyroidism by a 13 V-J model. Appearing also in blood were most of the thyroid clonotypes expanded above 0.001.

This clonotype was seen a handful of times. The antigen is undetermined. TCR beta CDR3 sequences were amplified from RNA transcripts. Using the HTBI primer set, a first-round RT-PCR was run on the TCR CDR3. TCRdb independently ran MiXCR on the multiplex PCR reads; one entry per CDR3 protein. The table has hundreds of thousands of distinct CDR3 sequences, roughly 14% seen once. In germline, CDR1 is GTSNPN, CDR2 SVGIG (reference sequence). Between the trimmed V and J ends, which lost 2 bases and 4 bases, there was a span of 12 bases. The CDR3 spans 14 residues. This sequence joins TRBV30 and TRBJ1-5; TRBD1 might be the D (6 bases). Material: blood. The sequence was obtained from a woman between 50 and 59 years old with Graves' ophthalmopathy. The CDR3 loop is CAWSKDRINQPQHF. CDR3 nucleotides: TGTGCCTGGAGTAAAGACAGGATTAATCAGCCCCAGCATTTT.